This T cell receptor (beta chain) was captured in a study of cytomegalovirus exposure and HLA in healthy donors. The germline V gene has CDR1 SGHVS and CDR2 FQNEAQ. CDR3 size: 15 residues. The V end lost 2 bases, the J end lost 0 bases, and 7 bases lay between the germline ends. PCR amplification relied on 60 Vbeta primers (plus 13 Jbeta primers). Here immunoSEQ multiplex PCR was the method, and the copy in TCRdb shows in-frame clones only, minus some. The table includes tens of thousands of clones, about 84% detected once. This clone was picked up one time. This receptor was taken from a female donor in good health and CMV-seronegative. This chain joins TRBV7-8 and TRBJ2-2, with D tentatively TRBD1 (6 bases). The sequenced material came from PBMCs. CDR3 sequence: CASSLRTANTGELFF. The CDR3 region has the DNA TGTGCCAGCAGCTTAAGGACAGCGAACACCGGGGAGCTGTTTTTT.